This T cell receptor beta chain stems from a study of cytomegalovirus exposure and HLA in healthy donors. Study outcomes and limitations: Further analysis was carried out later, and it showed several of the most significant clusters appearing linked to common viral pathogens.

As concerns this clone: Its antigen is as yet unknown.

Both 60 Vbeta primers and 13 Jbeta primers went into the PCR. Using immunoSEQ multiplex PCR, the repertoire was profiled, and TCRdb retains in-frame clones only, with some absent. The profile shows about 200,000 clones, 82% of them singletons. Trimming took 4 bases from V and 5 from J, leaving 15 bases between them. The germline gives CDR1 SGHDN, CDR2 FVKESK. The CDR3 totals 15 residues. The chain carries TRBV14 and TRBJ2-1; D remains ambiguous. The source of this sequence is a boy aged 2 to 10 in good health and CMV-seronegative. Sequenced: PBMCs. The CDR3 bases are TGTGCCAGCAGCCGACTCGGCTCGGTCGACAATGAGCAGTTCTTC. It encodes CASSRLGSVDNEQFF.